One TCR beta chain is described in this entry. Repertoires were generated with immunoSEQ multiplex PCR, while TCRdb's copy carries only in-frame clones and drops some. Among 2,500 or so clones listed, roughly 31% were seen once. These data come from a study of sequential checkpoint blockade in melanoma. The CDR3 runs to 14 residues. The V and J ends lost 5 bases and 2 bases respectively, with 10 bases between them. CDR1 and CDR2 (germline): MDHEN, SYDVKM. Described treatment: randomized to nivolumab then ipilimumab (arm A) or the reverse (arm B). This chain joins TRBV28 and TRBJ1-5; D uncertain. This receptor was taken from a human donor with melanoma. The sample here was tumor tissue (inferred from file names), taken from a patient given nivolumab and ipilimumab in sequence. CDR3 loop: CASSRWGGNQPQHF. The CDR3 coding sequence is TGTGCCAGCAGTCGATGGGGTGGCAATCAGCCCCAGCATTTT.